The T cell receptor (beta chain) described here comes from a study of cytomegalovirus exposure and HLA in healthy donors. Donors were ostensibly healthy at sampling, although undocumented immune exposures were probable. The PCR contained 60 Vbeta and 13 Jbeta primers. Method: immunoSEQ multiplex PCR; TCRdb's copy keeps in-frame clones and lacks some. The sample holds under 200,000 clones; 75% to 90% are singletons and the top ten take 1.5% to 2%. The source of this sequence is a human donor in good health. The sample taken for sequencing was PBMCs.

CDR3: CASSVLAGGGETQYF. CDR3 in DNA: TGTGCCAGTAGTGTTCTAGCGGGGGGTGGCGAGACCCAGTACTTC. The J gene is TRBJ2-5, the V gene TRBV19, with 11 bases that match TRBD2. Unmatched junction bases numbered 7, after V lost 5 bases and J lost 5 bases. This CDR3 has 15 amino acids. Germline values: CDR1 LNHDA, CDR2 SQIVND (reference sequence).